This passage covers 15 T cell receptor beta chains from one sample sequenced in a study of post-analysis software for immune sequencing data. Sequencing libraries made from TCR beta cDNA carried unique molecular identifiers. Each CDR3 protein is one row after TCRdb ran MiXCR on the PCR reads. There are hundreds of thousands of distinct CDR3 sequences in the sample; 25% to 30% occur only once, and more than 0.55% lies in the top ten. These receptors' targets are unknown. Regarding the study as a whole: Controls had lower frequencies than patients of a handful of TRBV segments, which included TRBV5-6, TRBV5-1 and TRBV20-1.

The sequencing input was blood. The receptors stem from a girl between 5 and 17 years old with multiple sclerosis.

This clonotype was counted only a few times. The chain uses TRBV9 and TRBJ2-7; the D is unclear. V was shortened by 0 bases and J by 6 bases, with 13 bases between the two germline ends. The CDR3 consists of 14 residues. Germline V gene lookup returns CDR1 SGDLS and CDR2 YYNGEE. CDR3: CASSVVAAPREQYF. CDR3 bases: TGTGCCAGCAGCGTAGTGGCGGCTCCACGCGAGCAGTACTTC.

This clonotype showed up just a few times. The chain uses TRBV20-1 and TRBJ2-7; no clear D gene. V shed 0 bases and J shed 4 bases, with 10 bases lying between them. This CDR3 comprises 13 residues. In germline, CDR1 is DFQATT, CDR2 SNEGSKA (reference sequence). The CDR3, as DNA: TGCAGTGCTAGAGATCCTGGGCAGTACGAGCAGTACTTC. Encoded protein: CSARDPGQYEQYF.

This chain joins TRBV7-9 and TRBJ2-4; D is possibly TRBD2 (6 bases). The CDR3 has 14 residues. CDR1 and CDR2 (germline): SEHNR, FQNEAQ (reference sequence). Trimming took off 5 bases at V and 9 bases at J, with 17 bases between the two ends. In DNA form, the CDR3 reads TGTGCCAGCAGCCCCCAGGGAGGCCGGGTCATTCAGTACTTC. It translates to CASSPQGGRVIQYF.

About this clonotype: A read error may produce the germline difference seen at one junction end. The chain is built from TRBV12-3 or TRBV12-4 and TRBJ2-1; TRBD1 is a possible D gene (6 bases). The CDR3 consists of 15 residues. CDR3 DNA: TGTGCCAGCAGCCCGTGGCCAGGGGAAAACAATGGGCAGTTCTTC. Translated: CASSPWPGENNGQFF.

The chain uses TRBV2 and TRBJ1-5, with no clear D. The CDR3 runs 11 residues. The germline gives CDR1 SNHLY, CDR2 FYNNEI. The ends were cut back, 7 bases at V and 5 bases at J, with 6 bases in the middle. The CDR3 protein is CASTPYQPQHF. CDR3 DNA sequence: TGTGCCAGCACGCCATATCAGCCCCAGCATTTT. Supplemented by reference TRBV2 and TRBJ1-5, the full variable domain reads EPEVTQTPSHQVTQMGQEVILRCVPISNHLYFYWYRQILGQKVEFLVSFYNNEISEKSEIFDDQFSVERPDGSNFTLKIRSTKLEDSAMYFCASTPYQPQHFGDGTRLSIL.

This clonotype has only a few counts. The chain employs TRBV12-3 or TRBV12-4 and TRBJ1-5; 7 bases are shared with TRBD1. There are 17 residues in the CDR3. Unmatched junction bases numbered 12, after V lost 6 bases and J lost 1 base. The CDR3 loop is CASRPAGGGGSNQPQHF. The CDR3 DNA follows: TGTGCCAGCAGACCAGCAGGGGGTGGAGGAAGCAATCAGCCCCAGCATTTT.

This clonotype was counted a few times. The chain links TRBV28 to TRBJ2-3; D gene uncertain. In germline, CDR1 is MDHEN, CDR2 SYDVKM. Between the trimmed V and J ends, which lost 6 bases and 3 bases, there was a span of 10 bases. This CDR3 is built from 13 residues. The CDR3 DNA sequence: TGTGCCAGCAGACCCGCTCTGACAGATACGCAGTATTTT. Amino acid sequence: CASRPALTDTQYF.

Only a few counts were recorded for this clonotype. V usage is TRBV20-1 and J usage is TRBJ2-1; 7 bases align to TRBD2. J was trimmed by 11 bases and V by 3 bases; bases with no gene match: 10. Germline loops: CDR1 DFQATT, CDR2 SNEGSKA (reference sequence). The CDR3 has 13 residues. The CDR3 DNA follows: TGCAGTGCTAGCAAGGTAGCGGGTGCCAAGCAGTTCTTC. Its translation is CSASKVAGAKQFF.

This clonotype was seen a few times. As DNA, the CDR3 is TGTGCCAGCAGCCGAGACAGGGGAAGCACTGAAGCTTTCTTT. It encodes CASSRDRGSTEAFF. The rearrangement links TRBV7-3 to TRBJ1-1; TRBD1 agrees at 8 bases. V shed 5 bases and J 4 bases; nucleotides not matched to a gene: 6. Germline loops: CDR1 SGHTA, CDR2 FQGTGA. The CDR3 runs to 14 residues. The whole variable domain, remainder taken from reference TRBV7-3 and TRBJ1-1, is GAGVSQTPSNKVTEKGKYVELRCDPISGHTALYWYRQSLGQGPEFLIYFQGTGAADDSGLPNDRFFAVRPEGSVSTLKIQRTERGDSAVYLCASSRDRGSTEAFFGQGTRLTVV.

The CDR3 reads CASSLVGGTGTTYEQYF. The CDR3 nucleotides are TGTGCCAGCAGCTTAGTTGGTGGGACAGGGACTACCTACGAGCAGTACTTC. The gene calls are TRBV7-8 and TRBJ2-7; 9 nucleotides agree with TRBD1. CDR1 is SGHVS and CDR2 is FQNEAQ in the germline V gene. CDR3 size: 17 residues. V gave up 1 base and J gave up 2 bases; unmatched junction bases: 9.

In its sample, this clonotype was seen many times. CDR3: CASSEGLVNTNEQFF. DNA for the CDR3: TGTGCCAGCAGTGAGGGGCTAGTGAACACGAATGAGCAGTTCTTC. J is TRBJ2-1 and V is TRBV9; TRBD1 or TRBD2 may be the D gene (5 bases each). V lost 5 bases and J 7 bases, leaving 19 bases between the germline ends. Germline CDR1 and CDR2: SGDLS and YYNGEE. The CDR3 covers 15 residues. Full variable domain (outside the CDR3, taken from reference TRBV9 and TRBJ2-1): DSGVTQTPKHLITATGQRVTLRCSPRSGDLSVYWYQQSLDQGLQFLIQYYNGEERAKGNILERFSAQQFPDLHSELNLSSLELGDSALYFCASSEGLVNTNEQFFGPGTRLTVL.

The rearrangement links TRBV9 to TRBJ2-7, with TRBD1 as a possible D gene (5 bases). Trimming removed 4 bases at V and 0 bases at J, with 14 bases between. CDR1 is SGDLS, CDR2 YYNGEE, per germline. The CDR3 loop spans 15 amino acids. The DNA for the CDR3 is TGTGCCAGCAGCCCAAGGGGTCAGAGCTCCTACGAGCAGTACTTC. Protein: CASSPRGQSSYEQYF.

This clonotype was seen a handful of times. V and J are TRBV27 and TRBJ2-1; 7 nucleotides line up with TRBD1. The CDR3 consists of 15 residues. Germline V gene data show CDR1 as MNHEY and CDR2 as SMNVEV (reference sequence). V was pared by 3 bases and J by 4 bases, with 6 bases of the junction left unmatched. CDR3 protein: CASSFRGSGYNEQFF. Written as DNA, the CDR3 is TGTGCCAGCAGTTTCAGGGGGAGTGGGTACAATGAGCAGTTCTTC.

This clonotype was seen only a few times. This rearrangement joins TRBV20-1 to TRBJ1-2; D not resolved. CDR1 is DFQATT and CDR2 is SNEGSKA in the germline V gene (reference sequence). V was cut by 2 bases and J by 7 bases, with 11 bases left in between. The CDR3 runs 12 residues. The CDR3, as DNA: TGCAGTGCTAGATCCGGGGTCGGTGGCTACACCTTC. Protein sequence: CSARSGVGGYTF.

This clonotype turned up a few times. V and J are TRBV20-1 and TRBJ2-1; 9 nucleotides match TRBD2. Trimming at V came to 1 base and at J to 7 bases, leaving 11 bases not matched to a gene. Germline assignment: CDR1 DFQATT and CDR2 SNEGSKA (reference sequence). The CDR3 runs to 16 residues. The CDR3 loop reads CSARGVGGRAQNEQFF. The CDR3 DNA reads as TGCAGTGCTAGAGGAGTAGGCGGGAGGGCCCAGAATGAGCAGTTCTTC.